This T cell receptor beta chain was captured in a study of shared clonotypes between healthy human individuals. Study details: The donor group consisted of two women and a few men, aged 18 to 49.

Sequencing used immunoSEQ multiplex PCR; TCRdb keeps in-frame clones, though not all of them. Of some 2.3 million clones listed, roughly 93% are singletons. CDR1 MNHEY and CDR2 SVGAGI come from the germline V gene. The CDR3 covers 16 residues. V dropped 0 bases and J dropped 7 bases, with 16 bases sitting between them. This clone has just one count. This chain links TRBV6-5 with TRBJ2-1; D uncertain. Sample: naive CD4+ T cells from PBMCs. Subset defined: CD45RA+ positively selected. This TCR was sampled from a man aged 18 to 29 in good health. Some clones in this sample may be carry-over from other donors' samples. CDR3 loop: CASSYSIPPLRNEQFF. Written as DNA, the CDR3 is TGTGCCAGCAGTTACTCGATACCCCCTTTGAGGAATGAGCAGTTCTTC.